Listed here is a single TCR beta chain. These data originate in a study of blood T cell repertoires in COVID-19. TCRdb keeps only in-frame clones here, not all; method: immunoSEQ multiplex PCR. The sample shows over 200,000 clones, about 85% of them seen only once. This CDR3 has 12 amino acids. Between the trimmed V and J ends, which lost 3 bases and 5 bases, there was a span of 7 bases. Germline V CDR1 and CDR2: SGDLS, YYNGEE. The chain links TRBV9 to TRBJ2-3, with D maybe TRBD2 (5 bases). The clonotype comes from a young woman who had recovered from COVID-19. The source material was peripheral blood. As DNA, the CDR3 is TGTGCCAGCAGCGCCGGGGAAGATACGCAGTATTTT. Its protein is CASSAGEDTQYF.